This entry concerns a single TCR beta chain. With 1 base clipped from V and 13 bases from J, the junction kept 6 bases outside the gene matches. CDR1 and CDR2 from the germline V gene are SGHDN and FVKESK. The CDR3 totals 13 residues. Random hexamers served to reverse transcribe roughly 0.5 to 1 ug RNA. MiXCR, applied by TCRdb to the immunoSEQ multiplex PCR reads, yields one record per CDR3 protein. The sample contains about 180,000 distinct CDR3 sequences, 85% to 95% of which appear only once. This specimen belongs to a study of CD8 T cells in Susac syndrome. The J gene is TRBJ2-1, the V gene TRBV14, with TRBD2 identical over 8 bases. The sequence came from a human donor with multiple sclerosis. Sample: CD8+ T cells from PBMCs. The CDR3 nucleotides are TGTGCCAGCAGCCAAGTCCCTCGGGAGGGCCAGTTCTTC. This sequence encodes CASSQVPREGQFF.